These 2 T cell receptor beta chains were all obtained from the same sample, sequenced in a study of shared clonotypes between healthy human individuals. Assay: immunoSEQ multiplex PCR; the TCRdb copy retains only in-frame clones and omits some. Of roughly 2 million clones in the sample, nearly 97% are singletons; the top ten hold 0.13%. The specimen sequenced was naive CD4+ T cells sorted from blood. Described subset: CD45RA+ positively selected. All receptors come from a man in his late teens or twenties in good health.

With regard to this clone: This sample also contains other DNA sequences that code for the same CDR3. The genes are TRBV5-4 and TRBJ2-7; TRBD1 or TRBD2 may be the D gene (7 bases each). The length of the CDR3 is 14 residues. Trimming removed 5 bases from V and 0 bases from J, with 12 bases in between. Germline CDR1 SGHNT, CDR2 YYREEE (reference sequence). As DNA, the CDR3 is TGTGCCAGCAGTCCCAGGGGGGGCTCCTACGAGCAGTACTTC. Its protein product is CASSPRGGSYEQYF.

The CDR3 here is CASSLEQGALYGYTF. The CDR3 DNA reads as TGTGCCAGCAGCTTAGAGCAGGGGGCTCTTTATGGCTACACCTTC. This chain connects TRBV11-1 to TRBJ1-2; 8 nucleotides line up with TRBD1. Trimming at V came to 1 base and at J to 5 bases, leaving 6 bases not matched to a gene. This CDR3 has 15 residues. Germline V gives CDR1 SGHAT, CDR2 FQDESV (reference sequence).